This T cell receptor (beta chain) was recovered during a study of beta chain features in type 1 diabetes. Study-wide context: Patients shared similar age, gender and cell yields with healthy donors.

Since all of the isolated RNA was reverse transcribed, expressed TCRB transcripts were what got sequenced. Clones were sequenced by immunoSEQ multiplex PCR, and TCRdb holds only the in-frame ones, with some missing. Of 680,000 or so clones listed, around an eighth are singletons. The authors sorted CD4+ naive, central memory, regulatory and stem cell-like memory cells via CD45RO/CCR7/CD25/CD127/CD95/CD27. This CDR3 spans 13 amino acids. The V end was cut by 5 bases, the J end by 5 bases, with 12 bases between. The germline gives CDR1 SGHTA, CDR2 FQGNSA. A remark on this clone: Its matching antigen is unknown.

Findings and limits, study-wide: For cells with high TCR expression, cDNA sequencing could yield over-representation. All four CD4+ subsets from Type 1 diabetes patients carried moderately but significantly shorter TCRB CDR3s.

Sequencing was done on a sample of naive CD4+ T cells from blood. The chain joins TRBV7-2 to TRBJ1-2; no definite D call. This receptor was identified in a man aged 18 to 35 with type 1 diabetes. The CDR3 coding sequence is TGTGCCAGCAGCCCCGGACGGAGATATGGCTACACCTTC. Translated, it gives CASSPGRRYGYTF.